This section outlines one TCR beta chain sequence together with its context. Antigen: not known. The ends were cut back, 5 bases at V and 1 base at J, with 15 bases in the middle. Germline CDR1 MDHEN, CDR2 SYDVKM. The length of the CDR3 is 15 residues. The data belong to a study of cytomegalovirus exposure and HLA in healthy donors. Findings of the study overall: The study flagged about 150 TCR beta chains as cytomegalovirus-associated. Under in vitro conditions, three CMV-associated chains were confirmed as specific for CMV antigens.

Primers included in the PCR were 60 Vbeta and 13 Jbeta primers. Only in-frame clones appear in the TCRdb table, and some are missing; sequencing was by immunoSEQ multiplex PCR. Altogether more than 100,000 clones are present, around 78% being singletons, with the ten largest covering 1.8%. The TCR originated in a female donor in good health and CMV-seropositive. The rearrangement joins TRBV28 to TRBJ2-7, with D perhaps matching TRBD1 (6 bases). The sequencing input was PBMCs. The CDR3 sequence is CASSDTGKGSYEQYF. The CDR3 bases are TGTGCCAGCAGTGACACAGGGAAGGGTTCCTACGAGCAGTACTTC. Together with reference TRBV28 and TRBJ2-7, the CDR3 gives the full variable domain: DVKVTQSSRYLVKRTGEKVFLECVQDMDHENMFWYRQDPGLGLRLIYFSYDVKMKEKGDIPEGYSVSREKKERFSLILESASTNQTSMYLCASSDTGKGSYEQYFGPGTRLTVT.